The sequence of this T cell receptor beta chain was determined in a study of T cell responses to AZD1222 COVID-19 vaccine. Notes on this clone: Its antigen remains unknown.

Libraries were prepared by immunoSEQ multiplex PCR; TCRdb keeps only in-frame clonotypes and omits some of them. The repertoire holds 140,000 to 150,000 clones, with approximately 78% as singletons. Germline assignment: CDR1 SGHKS and CDR2 YYEKEE (reference sequence). The CDR3 contains 15 residues. Trimming removed 4 bases at V and 5 bases at J, with 18 bases between. Study outcomes and limitations: Spike-specific TCR repertoires showed rising breadth and depth after two AZD1222 doses. The CD4 TCRs associated with vaccination extended across spike and predominated at 160-218 and 743-854.

Sequencing used peripheral blood, obtained on day 0 of MenACWY control vaccination. The chain employs TRBV5-5 and TRBJ2-5; the D gene is possibly TRBD2 (6 bases). The TCR originated in an adult in good health. The CDR3 nucleotides read TGTGCCAGCAGCACGGGACTTCTACGAAAGGAGACCCAGTACTTC. Encoded protein: CASSTGLLRKETQYF. Variable domain in full (rest from reference TRBV5-5 and TRBJ2-5): DAGVTQSPTHLIKTRGQQVTLRCSPISGHKSVSWYQQVLGQGPQFIFQYYEKEERGRGNFPDRFSARQFPNYSSELNVNALLLGDSALYLCASSTGLLRKETQYFGPGTRLLVL.